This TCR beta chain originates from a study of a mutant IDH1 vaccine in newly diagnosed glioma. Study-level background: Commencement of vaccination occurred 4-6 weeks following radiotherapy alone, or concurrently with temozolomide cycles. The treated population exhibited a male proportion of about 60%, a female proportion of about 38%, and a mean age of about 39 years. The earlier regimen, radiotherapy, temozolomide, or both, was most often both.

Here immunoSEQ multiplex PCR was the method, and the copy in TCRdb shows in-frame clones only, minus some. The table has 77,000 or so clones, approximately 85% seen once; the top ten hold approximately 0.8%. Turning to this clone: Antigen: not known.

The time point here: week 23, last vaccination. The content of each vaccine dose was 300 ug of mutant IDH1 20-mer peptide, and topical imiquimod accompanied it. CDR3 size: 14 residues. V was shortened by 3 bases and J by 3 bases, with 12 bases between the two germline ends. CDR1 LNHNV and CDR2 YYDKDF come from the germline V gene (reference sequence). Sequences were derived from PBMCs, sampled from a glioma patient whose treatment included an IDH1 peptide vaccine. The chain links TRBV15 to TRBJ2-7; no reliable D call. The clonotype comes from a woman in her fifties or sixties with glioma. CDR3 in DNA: TGTGCCACCAGCAGGGGGAACAGTTACTACGAGCAGTACTTC. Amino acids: CATSRGNSYYEQYF.